Following are 14 T cell receptor beta chains from one sample sequenced in a study of graft-versus-host responses after intestinal transplantation. TCRdb keeps only in-frame clones here, not all; method: immunoSEQ multiplex PCR. This sample has fewer than 100,000 clones, with 86% found just once. The specimen was PBMCs, collected 255 days after intestinal transplant. The receptors here all came from a human patient who received an intestinal transplant, so some T cells may come from the graft donor.

The rearrangement joins TRBV11-2 to TRBJ2-7; no reliable D call. The CDR3 spans 11 residues. Germline assignment: CDR1 SGHAT and CDR2 FQNNGV. The V end was cut by 3 bases, the J end by 5 bases, with 5 bases between. The CDR3 DNA reads as TGTGCCAGCAGCTTTGACAACGAGCAGTACTTC. Translated, it gives CASSFDNEQYF. Full variable domain (remainder filled in from reference TRBV11-2 and TRBJ2-7): EAGVAQSPRYKIIEKRQSVAFWCNPISGHATLYWYQQILGQGPKLLIQFQNNGVVDDSQLPKDRFSAERLKGVDSTLKIQPAKLEDSAVYLCASSFDNEQYFGPGTRLTVT.

The rearrangement links TRBV6-1 to TRBJ1-5; D remains ambiguous. Germline-derived CDR1 and CDR2 are MNHNS and SASEGT. V was cut by 2 bases and J by 1 base, with 6 bases left in between. This CDR3 is 14 amino acids long. The CDR3 sequence: CASSERRSNQPQHF. The CDR3 DNA reads as TGTGCCAGCAGTGAACGACGGAGCAATCAGCCCCAGCATTTT.

The V gene is TRBV28, the J gene TRBJ1-4; D gene unclear. Trimming left V 3 bases short and J 2 bases short, with 7 bases between. CDR1 MDHEN and CDR2 SYDVKM come from the germline V gene. The CDR3 covers 14 residues. The CDR3 is CASSFVQTNEKLFF. CDR3 coding DNA: TGTGCCAGCAGTTTTGTACAGACTAATGAAAAACTGTTTTTT.

V and J are TRBV27 and TRBJ2-3; TRBD2 matches 14 bases. In germline, CDR1 is MNHEY, CDR2 SMNVEV (reference sequence). The V segment lost 2 bases and the J segment 5 bases; nucleotides outside the gene matches: 0. The CDR3 consists of 15 residues. The CDR3 is CASSLGTSGRDTQYF. The CDR3 DNA sequence: TGTGCCAGCAGTTTAGGGACTAGCGGGAGAGATACGCAGTATTTT.

This chain joins TRBV27 and TRBJ2-7; TRBD1 agrees at 9 bases. V lost 3 bases and J lost 2; bases outside the gene matches: 8. The CDR3 length is 16 residues. Germline V gene lookup returns CDR1 MNHEY and CDR2 SMNVEV (reference sequence). CDR3 loop: CASSLRTGAPTYEQYF. The CDR3 DNA is TGTGCCAGCAGTTTGCGGACAGGGGCCCCGACCTACGAGCAGTACTTC.

V and J are TRBV7-9 and TRBJ2-7; no reliable D call. V lost 3 bases and J 5 bases, leaving 8 bases between the germline ends. In germline, CDR1 is SEHNR, CDR2 FQNEAQ (reference sequence). The length of the CDR3 is 12 residues. As DNA, the CDR3 is TGTGCCAGCAGCTTCGGTGCGGACGAGCAGTACTTC. It codes for CASSFGADEQYF.

The chain couples TRBV28 to TRBJ2-2; D is undetermined. CDR3 length equals 15 residues. Deletions cut 5 bases from V and 4 bases from J, with 14 bases between. Germline V gene lookup returns CDR1 MDHEN and CDR2 SYDVKM. CDR3 nucleotides: TGTGCCAGCAGTGTAGCCAGAACAATCACCGGGGAGCTGTTTTTT. This translates into CASSVARTITGELFF.

The rearrangement links TRBV5-1 to TRBJ1-6; 8 positions match TRBD1. The CDR3 extends over 13 amino acids. Trimming cost V 5 bases and J 8 bases; bases outside gene matches: 3. The germline V gene has CDR1 SGHRS and CDR2 YFSETQ. CDR3 sequence reads: CASRDRADSPLHF. CDR3 bases: TGCGCCAGCAGGGACAGGGCGGATTCACCCCTCCACTTT.

This chain connects TRBV19 to TRBJ1-2; TRBD1 agrees at 7 bases. Germline CDR1 LNHDA, CDR2 SQIVND (reference sequence). This CDR3 has 15 amino acids. Unmatched junction bases numbered 7, after V lost 4 bases and J lost 2 bases. As DNA, the CDR3 is TGTGCCAGTAGTAAGGGACAGCGAAAAAACTATGGCTACACCTTC. Protein sequence: CASSKGQRKNYGYTF.

The V call is TRBV6-1, the J call TRBJ1-1; perhaps TRBD1 as D (6 bases). Germline loops: CDR1 MNHNS, CDR2 SASEGT. Trimming stripped 2 bases from V and 1 base from J, with 23 bases between. The CDR3 runs 19 residues. The CDR3 loop reads CASSELGRYRGKGNTEAFF. In DNA form, the CDR3 reads TGTGCCAGCAGTGAATTGGGGCGGTATAGGGGGAAGGGGAACACTGAAGCTTTCTTT.

V gene TRBV2 combines with J gene TRBJ1-3; weak D call: TRBD1 (5 bases). This CDR3 spans 15 amino acids. Germline CDR1 is SNHLY and CDR2 is FYNNEI. The ends were cut back, 1 base at V and 11 bases at J, with 18 bases in the middle. The DNA for the CDR3 is TGTGCCAGCAGTGAAGGGGGCACGTCGACGGCCCCCATATATTTT. The encoded protein is CASSEGGTSTAPIYF.

The chain has TRBV6-1 and TRBJ2-1; no clear D gene. The CDR3 covers 11 residues. Trimming pared 6 bases from V and 9 bases from J, leaving 9 bases between. Germline V gene data show CDR1 as MNHNS and CDR2 as SASEGT. The CDR3 here is CASRVSGEQFF. The CDR3 DNA is TGTGCCAGCAGAGTTTCGGGTGAGCAGTTCTTC.

The genes are TRBV19 and TRBJ1-5; D not resolved. V was cut by 3 bases and J by 8 bases, with 14 bases left in between. The germline CDR1 and CDR2 sequences are LNHDA and SQIVND (reference sequence). CDR3 size: 14 residues. The CDR3 loop reads CASSISAGSEPQHF. DNA of the CDR3: TGTGCCAGTAGTATCTCGGCGGGATCAGAGCCCCAGCATTTT.

This clone has just one count. This chain connects TRBV9 to TRBJ1-1, with a tentative D call TRBD1 (5 bases). The germline V gene has CDR1 SGDLS and CDR2 YYNGEE. The V gene lost 1 base and the J gene lost 6 bases, with 13 bases spanning the gap. The CDR3 is 14 residues long. The CDR3 protein is CASSVSPGIAEAFF. CDR3 in DNA: TGTGCCAGCAGCGTATCTCCAGGGATAGCTGAAGCTTTCTTT.